These 10 T cell receptor beta chains were all obtained from the same sample, sequenced in a study of vaccination effects on CD4 cells after COVID-19. Using viral peptide pools, the ViraFEST assay grew out antigen-specific CD4+ T cells prior to sequencing. Between days 9 and 11 of culture, CD4+ T cells were separated out. Nucleocapsid antibodies were negative in the vaccine recipients, who had never had SARS-CoV-2 infection. No antigen has been assigned to these receptors. TCRdb's copy holds only in-frame clones and misses some; the assay was immunoSEQ multiplex PCR. The sample comprises roughly 52,000 clones, 55% to 75% of which are singletons, and about 18% rests with the top ten. Material: CD4+ T cells from PBMCs cultured with SARS-CoV-2 spike peptides, obtained before COVID-19 vaccination. The receptor source for this set is a human donor who received a COVID-19 vaccine.

V gene TRBV10-3 combines with J gene TRBJ2-7; 7 bases line up with TRBD1. J gave up 0 bases and V 8 bases, and 4 bases lay outside the gene matches. The CDR3 spans 13 residues. Germline CDR1 reads ENHRY; CDR2 reads SYGVKD. The CDR3 DNA reads TGTGCCATCGGACAGGTTAACTCCTACGAGCAGTACTTC. Translating gives CAIGQVNSYEQYF.

The rearrangement joins TRBV18 to TRBJ2-5, with TRBD1 matching over 8 bases. Germline lookup yields CDR1 KGHSH and CDR2 LQKENI. V shed 2 bases and J 9 bases; nucleotides not matched to a gene: 2. This CDR3 has 12 amino acids. In DNA, the CDR3 is TGTGCCAGCTCACCAACAGGGGGGTCCCAGTACTTC. It is translated as CASSPTGGSQYF. The entire variable domain, with the rest obtained from reference TRBV18 and TRBJ2-5, is as follows: NAGVMQNPRHLVRRRGQEARLRCSPMKGHSHVYWYRQLPEEGLKFMVYLQKENIIDESGMPKERFSAEFPKEGPSILRIQQVVRGDSAAYFCASSPTGGSQYFGPGTRLLVL.

In its sample, this clone was seen once. The genes are TRBV28 and TRBJ2-4, with TRBD2 matching 9 bases. V shed 4 bases, J shed 0 bases, and the junction held 4 bases outside the gene matches. The CDR3 covers 16 residues. Per germline, CDR1 MDHEN and CDR2 SYDVKM. The CDR3 spells CASSSTSGLAKNIQYF. The CDR3 DNA sequence: TGTGCCAGCAGTTCGACTAGCGGATTAGCCAAAAACATTCAGTACTTC.

The rearrangement links TRBV11-3 to TRBJ2-7; D uncertain. This CDR3 is 12 amino acids long. V shed 0 bases and J shed 4 bases, with 4 bases lying between them. CDR1 is SGHNT and CDR2 is YENEEA in the germline V gene. CDR3 loop: CASSLDAYEQYF. CDR3 sequence (DNA): TGTGCCAGCAGCTTAGACGCTTACGAGCAGTACTTC.

The chain is built from TRBV7-2 and TRBJ2-1; D is uncertain. CDR1 is SGHTA, CDR2 FQGNSA, per germline. With 0 bases removed from V and 3 bases from J, the gap between germline ends came to 9 bases. The CDR3 totals 15 residues. CDR3 residues: CASSLAGKLYNEQFF. As DNA, the CDR3 is TGTGCCAGCAGCTTAGCGGGGAAACTCTACAATGAGCAGTTCTTC.

Only a few counts were recorded for this clone. This chain links TRBV18 with TRBJ1-1; 7 bases match TRBD1. V lost 2 bases, J lost 3 bases, and 6 bases stayed unmatched. The germline V gene has CDR1 KGHSH and CDR2 LQKENI. The CDR3 has 15 residues. This CDR3 reads CASSPSTGSDTEAFF. In DNA, the CDR3 is TGTGCCAGCTCACCATCGACAGGGTCGGACACTGAAGCTTTCTTT.

The table lists this clone with a few counts. The rearrangement joins TRBV10-3 to TRBJ1-6; TRBD1 might be the D (6 bases). V was pared by 3 bases and J by 10 bases, with 13 bases between. The CDR3 length is 14 residues. The germline V gene has CDR1 ENHRY and CDR2 SYGVKD. The CDR3 sequence: CAISEWDTRSPLHF. The CDR3 region has the DNA TGTGCCATCAGTGAATGGGACACCCGCTCACCCCTCCACTTT.

The chain uses TRBV7-9 and TRBJ1-5; D ambiguous. CDR1 SEHNR and CDR2 FQNEAQ come from the germline V gene (reference sequence). CDR3 length equals 12 residues. The V and J ends lost 4 bases and 4 bases respectively, with 5 bases between them. As DNA, the CDR3 is TGTGCCAGCAGCTCCCAAAATCAGCCCCAGCATTTT. This sequence encodes CASSSQNQPQHF.

This clone is medium-sized. CDR3: CASSPLLGLAGVPDTQYF. The CDR3 DNA sequence: TGCGCCAGCAGCCCCCTCCTCGGACTAGCGGGGGTTCCAGATACGCAGTATTTT. The genes are TRBV5-1 and TRBJ2-3, with 13 bases matching TRBD2. V lost 4 bases to trimming and J lost 4 bases; unmatched junction nucleotides: 12. CDR1 is SGHRS, CDR2 YFSETQ, per germline. The CDR3 totals 18 residues.

The chain couples TRBV4-2 to TRBJ1-2; possibly TRBD1 for D (5 bases). Germline V gene sequence: CDR1 LGHNA, CDR2 YNFKEQ. The CDR3 is 15 residues long. V was shortened by 0 bases and J by 7 bases, with 15 bases between the two germline ends. CDR3: CASSQEKGKRGGYTF. For the CDR3, the DNA is TGTGCCAGCAGCCAAGAAAAGGGAAAAAGGGGTGGCTACACCTTC.